Listed below are T cell receptor beta chains from one sample, sequenced in a study of blood T cells in healthy people across ages. TCRdb analysed the 5' RACE reads with MiXCR anew, one entry per CDR3 protein. The profile covers 800,000 or so distinct CDR3 sequences, with about 25% appearing a single time and approximately 3.7% taken by the ten largest. These data were also reused for a study on T cells of mothers and their children.

The specimen was blood. The source of these receptors is a boy between 5 and 17 years old in good health. Each CDR3 is given with its conserved first and last residue. D genes are given only for firm matches. Clone size is not always given. Where it is, it says once, few, many or a class for expanded clones.

V gene	J gene	D gene	clone size	CDR3 DNA	CDR3 protein
TRBV10-3	TRBJ2-1	TRBD2	-	TGTGCCATCAGTGATCAGGCTAGCGGGCGAAGCTCCTACAATGAGCAGTTCTTC	CAISDQASGRSSYNEQFF
TRBV29-1	TRBJ1-1	-	-	TGCAGCGGGCGATCGGACACTGAAGCTTTCTTT	CSGRSDTEAFF
TRBV19	TRBJ2-1	TRBD1	few	TGTGCCAGTAGCACAGGGGCTAGTGAGCAGTTCTTC	CASSTGASEQFF
TRBV7-9	TRBJ2-5	TRBD2	few	TGTGCCAGCAGCTTGTTTGGTCTAGCGGGAGCAGAGACCCAGTACTTC	CASSLFGLAGAETQYF
TRBV9	TRBJ1-2	-	-	TGTGCCAGCAGCGGTGACCTGGGGGACTATGGCTACACCTTC	CASSGDLGDYGYTF
TRBV10-3	TRBJ1-1	-	few	TGTGCCATCAACTTTGGGGTGAACACTGAAGCTTTCTTT	CAINFGVNTEAFF
TRBV4-3	TRBJ1-1	-	few	TGCGCCAGCAGCCAAGATAAGGAGTTGAACACTGAAGCTTTCTTT	CASSQDKELNTEAFF
TRBV5-1	TRBJ1-1	TRBD1	few	TGCGCCAGCAGCTCGAGACAGGGGAACACTGAAGCTTTCTTT	CASSSRQGNTEAFF
TRBV4-3	TRBJ2-4	-	-	TGCGCCAGCAGCCAAGATACGGCAGGGGAAAACATTCAGTACTTC	CASSQDTAGENIQYF
TRBV11-2	TRBJ2-1	TRBD2	few	TGTGCCAGCAGATCCCTTGGACTAGCGGGAGGGCCGTACAATGAGCAGTTCTTC	CASRSLGLAGGPYNEQFF
TRBV4-3	TRBJ1-2	-	-	TGCGCCAGCAGCCAAGATAACGAATATAACTATGGCTACACCTTC	CASSQDNEYNYGYTF
TRBV29-1	TRBJ2-7	-	few	TGCAGCGTTGATACGCTGACCCTAAACGGACTTTACGAGCAGTACTTC	CSVDTLTLNGLYEQYF
TRBV12-3/TRBV12-4	TRBJ1-4	TRBD1	few	TGTGCCAGCAGTCAGACAGGGGTGACTAATGAAAAACTGTTTTTT	CASSQTGVTNEKLFF
TRBV3-1	TRBJ2-1	TRBD2	few	TGCGCCAGCAGCCAATTTAGCGGGGGGACCCCCAATGAGCAGTTCTTC	CASSQFSGGTPNEQFF
TRBV7-9	TRBJ2-5	-	few	TGTGCCAGCAGCCTCCAGGGGGGTACGCAAGAGACCCAGTACTTC	CASSLQGGTQETQYF
TRBV5-1	TRBJ1-1	-	-	TGCGCCAGCAGCTTGGTTTCAGGGGTAAACACTGAAGCTTCCTTT	CASSLVSGVNTEASF
TRBV29-1	TRBJ2-7	TRBD2	-	TGCAGCGTTGTTCTAGCGGGAAGGGCCGAGCAGTACTTC	CSVVLAGRAEQYF
TRBV5-1	TRBJ2-7	TRBD1	few	TGCGCCAGCAAACAAGGCTTAGGGGCAGGGGGCAGCGAGCAGTACTTC	CASKQGLGAGGSEQYF
TRBV11-1	TRBJ2-5	TRBD2	few	TGTGCCAGCAGCTTATACGGCCCTCGGACTAGCGGGATCCAAGAGACCCAGTACTTC	CASSLYGPRTSGIQETQYF
TRBV19	TRBJ2-1	-	-	TGTGCCAGTAGTTCAGACCTCGGGACCACCGGGCGGTTCTTC	CASSSDLGTTGRFF
TRBV2	TRBJ2-1	TRBD2	-	TGTGCCGGGAGGACTAGCGGCTATGAGCAGTTCTTC	CAGRTSGYEQFF
TRBV20-1	TRBJ2-7	TRBD2	-	TGCAGTGCTAGCTCCACTAGCGGCTCCTACGAGCAGTACTTC	CSASSTSGSYEQYF
TRBV29-1	TRBJ2-2	-	-	TGCAGCGTTGAAGACGTTGGACACTCGGGCGGGGAGCTGTTTTTT	CSVEDVGHSGGELFF
TRBV14	TRBJ2-6	-	-	TGTGCCAGCAGCCAAGACCCGTCTCGGGCCAACGTCCTGACTTTC	CASSQDPSRANVLTF
TRBV28	TRBJ2-7	-	-	TGTGCCAGCAGTTTTGTGGCAGGGCCCTCCTACGAGCAGTACTTC	CASSFVAGPSYEQYF
TRBV4-3	TRBJ2-7	-	few	TGCGCCAGCAGCCTTGGGCGAAATGGCTACGAGCAGTACTTC	CASSLGRNGYEQYF